The subject of this entry is one T cell receptor (beta chain). The sample originates from a study of patients and donors after allogeneic stem cell transplantation. TCRdb reprocessed the RT-PCR reads via MiXCR and lists one record per CDR3 protein. Of hundreds of thousands of distinct CDR3 sequences detected, roughly 17% appear once; the ten largest clones hold 6% to 8%. V lost 1 base to trimming and J lost 3 bases, with 6 bases between them. This CDR3 region has 13 residues. Per germline, CDR1 SGHDN and CDR2 FVKESK. Sequences were obtained from blood, either unsorted or a sorted T cell fraction (not recorded which). V usage is TRBV14 and J usage is TRBJ1-2; no clear D gene. The sequence was collected from a human donor who was either an allogeneic HSCT recipient or a stem cell or donor lymphocyte infusion donor (not recorded which). It is not recorded whose cells these are; they may come from a transplant donor. The CDR3, as DNA: TGTGCCAGCAGCCAAGTGCCAGACTATGGCTACACCTTC. Its translation: CASSQVPDYGYTF.